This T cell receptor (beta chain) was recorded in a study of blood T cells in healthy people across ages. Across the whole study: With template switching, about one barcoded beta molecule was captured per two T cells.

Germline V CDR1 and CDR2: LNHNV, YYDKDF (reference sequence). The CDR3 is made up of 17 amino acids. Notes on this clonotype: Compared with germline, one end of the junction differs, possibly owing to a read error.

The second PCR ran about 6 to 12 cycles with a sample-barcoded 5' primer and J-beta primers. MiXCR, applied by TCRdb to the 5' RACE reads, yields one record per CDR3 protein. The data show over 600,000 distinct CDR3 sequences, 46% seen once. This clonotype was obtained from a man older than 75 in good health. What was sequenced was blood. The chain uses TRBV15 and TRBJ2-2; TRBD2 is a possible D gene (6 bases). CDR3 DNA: TGTGCCACCAGCAGAGACGAGGGACCTCAGTGGGGCGGGGAGCTGTTTTTC. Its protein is CATSRDEGPQWGGELFF.